The clone carrying this T cell receptor beta chain was recorded a few times. Germline CDR1 MDHEN, CDR2 SYDVKM. The CDR3 is made up of 12 amino acids. J lost 15 bases, V lost 5 bases, and 10 bases had no gene match. The data stem from a study of beta chain features in type 1 diabetes. The whole isolated RNA underwent reverse transcription, so sequencing captured expressed TCRB transcripts. TCRdb keeps only in-frame clones here, not all; method: immunoSEQ multiplex PCR. The sample has about 900,000 clones, under 20% seen once. The chain carries TRBV28 and TRBJ2-1, with TRBD2 matching over 7 bases. The sequence was obtained from a woman between 18 and 29 years old in good health. Sequencing was done on a sample of naive CD4+ T cells from blood. The CDR3 DNA reads as TGTGCCAGCAGTCCTCCGGGGAGGGCTCGGTTCTTC. Translating it yields CASSPPGRARFF.